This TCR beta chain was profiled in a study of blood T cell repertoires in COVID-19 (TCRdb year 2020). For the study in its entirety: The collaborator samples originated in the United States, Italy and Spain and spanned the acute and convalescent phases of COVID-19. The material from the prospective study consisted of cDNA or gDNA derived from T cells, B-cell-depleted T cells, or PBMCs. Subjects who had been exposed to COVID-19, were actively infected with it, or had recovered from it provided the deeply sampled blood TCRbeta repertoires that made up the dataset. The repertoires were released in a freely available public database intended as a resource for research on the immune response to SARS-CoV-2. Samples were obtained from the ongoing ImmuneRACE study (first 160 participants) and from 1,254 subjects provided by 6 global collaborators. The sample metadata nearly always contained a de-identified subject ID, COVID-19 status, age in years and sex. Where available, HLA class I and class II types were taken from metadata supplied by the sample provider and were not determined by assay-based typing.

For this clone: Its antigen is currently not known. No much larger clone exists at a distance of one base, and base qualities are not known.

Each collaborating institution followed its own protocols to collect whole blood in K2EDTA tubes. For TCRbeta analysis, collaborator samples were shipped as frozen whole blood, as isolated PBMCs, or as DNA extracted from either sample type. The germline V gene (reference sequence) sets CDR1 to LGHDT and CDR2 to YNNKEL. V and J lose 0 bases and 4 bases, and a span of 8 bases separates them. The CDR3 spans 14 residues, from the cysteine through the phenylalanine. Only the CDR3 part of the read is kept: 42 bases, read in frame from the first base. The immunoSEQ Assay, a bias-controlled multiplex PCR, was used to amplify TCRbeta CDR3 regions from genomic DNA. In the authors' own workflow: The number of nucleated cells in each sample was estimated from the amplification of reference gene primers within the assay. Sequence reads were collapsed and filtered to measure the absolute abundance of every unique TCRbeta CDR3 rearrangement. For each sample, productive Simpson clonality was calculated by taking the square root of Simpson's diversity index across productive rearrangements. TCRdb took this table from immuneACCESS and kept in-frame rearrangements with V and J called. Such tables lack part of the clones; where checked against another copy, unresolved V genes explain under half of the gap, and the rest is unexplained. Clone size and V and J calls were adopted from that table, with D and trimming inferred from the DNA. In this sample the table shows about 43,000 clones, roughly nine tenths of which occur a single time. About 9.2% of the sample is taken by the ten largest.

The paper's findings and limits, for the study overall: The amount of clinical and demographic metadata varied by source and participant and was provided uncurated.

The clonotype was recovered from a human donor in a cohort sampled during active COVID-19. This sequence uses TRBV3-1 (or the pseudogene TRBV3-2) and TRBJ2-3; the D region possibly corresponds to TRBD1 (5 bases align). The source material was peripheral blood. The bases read TGTGCCAGCAGCCAAGAAGCCAGGGCAGATACGCAGTATTTT. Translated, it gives CASSQEARADTQYF.